The 26 T cell receptor beta chains reported below all come from one sample, sequenced in a study of blood T cell repertoires in COVID-19. The data were produced by immunoSEQ multiplex PCR, yet TCRdb's version contains in-frame clones alone and is incomplete. Of some 240,000 clones listed, about 88% are singletons. Sequencing was performed on PBMCs or T cells enriched from blood (not recorded which). These receptors were taken from a man aged 30 to 45 with acute COVID-19.

Worth noting for this clone: One junction end does not reproduce the germline sequence, and a read error may be involved. This rearrangement joins TRBV5-1 to TRBJ1-4; TRBD1 matches at 9 bases. Germline CDR1 is SGHRS and CDR2 is YFSETQ. The CDR3 totals 16 residues. The CDR3 bases are TGTGCCAGCAGCCCTGAACCGGGACAGGGAAGGGAAAAACTGTTTTTT. The encoded protein is CASSPEPGQGREKLFF.

The J gene is TRBJ1-5, the V gene TRBV12-3 or TRBV12-4; weak D call: TRBD1 (6 bases). CDR3 length: 13 amino acids. V was clipped by 6 bases and J by 6 bases, with 12 bases between them. The CDR3 reads CASRGGGGQPQHF. The CDR3 DNA follows: TGTGCCAGCAGAGGGGGTGGGGGTCAGCCCCAGCATTTT.

The J gene is TRBJ2-2, the V gene TRBV9, with 11 bases matching TRBD2. Germline V gene lookup returns CDR1 SGDLS and CDR2 YYNGEE. The CDR3 spans 16 residues. The V gene end was trimmed by 4 bases and the J gene end by 5 bases; junction bases not matched to a gene: 7. The CDR3 region is CASSPTSGRGTGELFF. In DNA form, the CDR3 reads TGTGCCAGCAGCCCCACTAGCGGGAGAGGTACCGGGGAGCTGTTTTTT.

This chain connects TRBV6-5 to TRBJ2-3, with TRBD2 matching 8 bases. This CDR3 comprises 14 residues. J lost 6 bases, V lost 11 bases, and 13 bases had no gene match. Germline-derived CDR1 and CDR2 are MNHEY and SVGAGI. CDR3 region: CAGRSGGAGDTQYF. In nucleotides, the CDR3 is TGTGCCGGGCGATCGGGAGGGGCTGGGGATACGCAGTATTTT.

V gene TRBV2 combines with J gene TRBJ2-2; D unclear. Trimming removed 5 bases at V and 5 bases at J, with 12 bases between. CDR1 and CDR2 (germline): SNHLY, FYNNEI. The CDR3 extends over 14 amino acids. The CDR3 bases are TGTGCCAGCAGTTCTTTATCGACTACCGGGGAGCTGTTTTTT. Its protein is CASSSLSTTGELFF. The entire variable domain, with the rest obtained from reference TRBV2 and TRBJ2-2, is as follows: EPEVTQTPSHQVTQMGQEVILRCVPISNHLYFYWYRQILGQKVEFLVSFYNNEISEKSEIFDDQFSVERPDGSNFTLKIRSTKLEDSAMYFCASSSLSTTGELFFGEGSRLTVL.

The chain is built from TRBV7-9 and TRBJ1-2; no clear D gene. The CDR3 contains 12 residues. V lost 5 bases, J lost 14 bases, and 18 bases lay in between. CDR1 and CDR2 (germline): SEHNR, FQNEAQ (reference sequence). DNA of the CDR3: TGTGCCAGCAGCCCTTTGTCGGGGTTTGGGACCTTC. Translated, it gives CASSPLSGFGTF.

This clone has only one observation. This rearrangement joins TRBV18 to TRBJ1-1; D is unresolved. Germline CDR1 KGHSH, CDR2 LQKENI. This CDR3 contains 13 residues. V lost 3 bases to trimming and J lost 6 bases, with 11 bases between them. CDR3 amino acids: CASSPSTGAEAFF. CDR3 bases: TGTGCCAGCTCACCTAGTACGGGAGCTGAAGCTTTCTTT.

The V call is TRBV9, the J call TRBJ1-1, with D tentatively TRBD1 (5 bases). CDR1 is SGDLS, CDR2 YYNGEE, per germline. CDR3 size: 15 residues. V lost 4 bases, J lost 6 bases, and 19 bases lay in between. CDR3 amino acids: CASSQQPQGIPEAFF. The CDR3 nucleotides are TGTGCCAGCAGCCAGCAACCTCAGGGTATCCCTGAAGCTTTCTTT.

The chain has TRBV5-1 and TRBJ1-5, with a possible D match to TRBD1 (5 bases). V was clipped by 0 bases and J by 2 bases, with 12 bases between them. CDR1 and CDR2 from the germline V gene are SGHRS and YFSETQ. This CDR3 has 16 amino acids. Written as DNA, the CDR3 is TGCGCCAGCAGCTTGGATGCAGGGTCGGGCAATCAGCCCCAGCATTTT. This translates into CASSLDAGSGNQPQHF.

The chain carries TRBV13 and TRBJ2-7, with a tentative D call TRBD2 (5 bases). The CDR3 spans 14 residues. Trimming removed 8 bases at V and 0 bases at J, with 14 bases between. Germline-derived CDR1 and CDR2 are PRHDT and FYEKMQ (reference sequence). The CDR3 region has the DNA TGTGCCAGCCAGTCCGGGCTAGCCTCCTACGAGCAGTACGTC. It is translated as CASQSGLASYEQYV.

On this clone itself: This specimen includes other DNA sequences encoding the same CDR3. V is TRBV27 and J is TRBJ1-2; D unclear. V dropped 3 bases and J dropped 3 bases, with 8 bases sitting between them. This CDR3 contains 13 residues. Germline loops: CDR1 MNHEY, CDR2 SMNVEV (reference sequence). The CDR3 DNA reads TGTGCCAGCAGTTTGTCGCAGGACTATGGCTACACCTTC. Amino acid sequence: CASSLSQDYGYTF.

This clone has a single count. This sequence joins TRBV6-5 and TRBJ1-2; TRBD1 aligns across 8 bases. Unmatched junction bases numbered 6, after V lost 6 bases and J lost 0 bases. Looked up from germline, CDR1 is MNHEY and CDR2 is SVGAGI. CDR3 length: 15 residues. CDR3: CASRPGTGANYGYTF. DNA for the CDR3: TGTGCCAGCAGACCCGGGACAGGCGCTAACTATGGCTACACCTTC.

This chain links TRBV29-1 with TRBJ1-2; 8 nucleotides line up with TRBD1. Germline V CDR1 and CDR2: SQVTM, ANQGSEA. This CDR3 has 14 residues. V trimming: 1 base; J trimming: 7 bases; junction bases outside the gene matches: 8. The chain's CDR3 is CSVEGDRWRGGYTF. CDR3 bases: TGCAGCGTTGAAGGGGACAGGTGGCGTGGTGGCTACACCTTC.

The rearrangement joins TRBV7-2 to TRBJ1-2; 8 nucleotides line up with TRBD1. The V gene end was trimmed by 3 bases and the J gene end by 3 bases; junction bases not matched to a gene: 3. Germline V gene lookup returns CDR1 SGHTA and CDR2 FQGNSA. CDR3 length equals 14 residues. The CDR3 loop reads CASSLTGEDYGYTF. The CDR3 DNA follows: TGTGCCAGCAGCTTGACAGGGGAAGACTATGGCTACACCTTC.

The chain combines TRBV7-8 with TRBJ1-1; 9 bases fit TRBD1. The CDR3 runs to 14 residues. CDR1 SGHVS and CDR2 FQNEAQ come from the germline V gene. Losses at the gene ends were 5 bases for V and 7 bases for J; bases not matched to a gene: 8. The CDR3 coding sequence is TGTGCCAGCAGCCCGGGGACAGGGACATATGAAGCTTTCTTT. Amino acids: CASSPGTGTYEAFF. The full variable domain, rest sourced from reference TRBV7-8 and TRBJ1-1, is GAGVSQSPRYKVAKRGQDVALRCDPISGHVSLFWYQQALGQGPEFLTYFQNEAQLDKSGLPSDRFFAERPEGSVSTLKIQRTQQEDSAVYLCASSPGTGTYEAFFGQGTRLTVV.

CDR3 in amino acids: CASSFLGTSSYNEQFF. CDR3 DNA sequence: TGTGCCAGCAGTTTTTTGGGGACTTCTTCCTACAATGAGCAGTTCTTC. The chain has TRBV27 and TRBJ2-1, with a possible D match to TRBD2 (6 bases). The germline V gene has CDR1 MNHEY and CDR2 SMNVEV (reference sequence). This CDR3 contains 16 residues. Between the trimmed V and J ends, which lost 3 bases and 1 base, there was a span of 13 bases.

The CDR3 sequence is CASSLSAESSYNEQFF. Written as DNA, the CDR3 is TGTGCCAGCAGTTTATCGGCGGAGAGCTCCTACAATGAGCAGTTCTTC. This chain links TRBV27 with TRBJ2-1, with no clear D. The V end lost 0 bases, the J end lost 0 bases, and 9 bases lay between the germline ends. CDR3 length equals 16 residues. CDR1 is MNHEY, CDR2 SMNVEV, per germline (reference sequence).

The CDR3 DNA sequence: TGTGCCAGTAACCCAGGACAGGGGCAGGCCGGGGAGCTGTTTTTT. Translated: CASNPGQGQAGELFF. This chain connects TRBV19 to TRBJ2-2, with TRBD1 matching 9 bases. The V segment lost 7 bases and the J segment 6 bases; nucleotides outside the gene matches: 9. The CDR3 sequence is 15 residues long. Per the germline V gene, CDR1 is LNHDA and CDR2 is SQIVND (reference sequence).

This sequence joins TRBV6-4 and TRBJ1-6; D is unclear. The germline V gene has CDR1 MRHNA and CDR2 SNTAGT. Trimming took 0 bases from V and 7 from J, leaving 10 bases between them. This CDR3 comprises 15 residues. CDR3 protein: CASSDSWGGNSPLHF. The CDR3 nucleotides are TGTGCCAGCAGTGACTCTTGGGGAGGGAATTCACCCCTCCACTTT.

V is TRBV5-4 and J is TRBJ1-4, with D unclear. CDR3 length: 12 residues. Trimming shortened V by 4 bases and J by 8 bases, and 9 bases separated the two germline ends. Germline CDR1 and CDR2: SGHNT and YYREEE (reference sequence). CDR3 nucleotides: TGTGCCAGCAGCCTCCCGTCGGAAAAACTGTTTTTT. The encoded protein is CASSLPSEKLFF.

The chain uses TRBV28 and TRBJ1-2, with D possibly matching TRBD1 (5 bases). The germline V gene has CDR1 MDHEN and CDR2 SYDVKM. V was shortened by 3 bases and J by 1 base, with 9 bases between the two germline ends. This CDR3 is built from 14 residues. CDR3 sequence: CASSFLGGNYGYTF. CDR3 in DNA: TGTGCCAGCAGTTTCCTGGGGGGTAACTATGGCTACACCTTC.

The genes are TRBV27 and TRBJ1-5; 7 nucleotides agree with TRBD1. With V trimmed by 5 bases and J by 7 bases, 5 bases remained unmatched. CDR3 length equals 13 residues. Germline loops: CDR1 MNHEY, CDR2 SMNVEV (reference sequence). The CDR3: CASSLNRGQPQHF. The CDR3 DNA reads TGTGCCAGCAGTCTAAACAGGGGCCAGCCCCAGCATTTT.

The chain joins TRBV19 to TRBJ1-1; TRBD1 might be the D (5 bases). Trimming took 5 bases from V and 5 from J, leaving 12 bases between them. The CDR3 is made up of 13 amino acids. Per germline, CDR1 LNHDA and CDR2 SQIVND (reference sequence). In nucleotides, the CDR3 is TGTGCCAGTAGTGCGGGACCGTGGACTGAAGCTTTCTTT. It translates to CASSAGPWTEAFF.

The chain recombines TRBV7-2 with TRBJ2-1; D is uncertain. Germline V gene lookup returns CDR1 SGHTA and CDR2 FQGNSA. This CDR3 is built from 19 residues. The ends were cut back, 5 bases at V and 0 bases at J, with 23 bases in the middle. CDR3 residues: CASSLQTQAGRSSYNEQFF. In DNA, the CDR3 is TGTGCCAGCAGCCTACAAACCCAGGCAGGCCGCAGCTCCTACAATGAGCAGTTCTTC.

The chain links TRBV5-4 to TRBJ2-5; D gene unclear. The germline CDR1 and CDR2 sequences are SGHNT and YYREEE (reference sequence). This CDR3 has 13 amino acids. Trimming removed 2 bases at V and 3 bases at J, with 8 bases between. The CDR3: CASSFGLEETQYF. The CDR3 DNA reads TGTGCCAGCAGCTTCGGTCTGGAAGAGACCCAGTACTTC.

The rearrangement links TRBV14 to TRBJ1-5; no clear D gene. V dropped 2 bases and J dropped 3 bases, with 8 bases sitting between them. Germline loops: CDR1 SGHDN, CDR2 FVKESK. CDR3 length: 14 amino acids. Written as DNA, the CDR3 is TGTGCCAGCAGCCAACTGGGCCTCAATCAGCCCCAGCATTTT. Protein: CASSQLGLNQPQHF.